The clone carrying this T cell receptor (beta chain) has only a few counts. Its antigen remains unidentified. The CDR3 totals 14 residues. Per germline, CDR1 SNHLY and CDR2 FYNNEI. Trimming left V 5 bases short and J 5 bases short, with 13 bases between. The record originates from a study of cytomegalovirus exposure and HLA in healthy donors. General observations from the study: Associated with cytomegalovirus, according to the listing, were some 150 TCR beta chains. Later examination showed HLA-associated TCR beta chains had greater clonal expansion than equally common others. Rare sequences made up most TCRs, while some public TCRs were found in many donors.

In the PCR, 60 Vbeta and 13 Jbeta primers were used. Sequencing was performed with immunoSEQ multiplex PCR; in TCRdb, only in-frame clones are kept and a portion is missing. This sample yields around 150,000 clones, of which roughly 8.8% are seen a single time; 5.5% to 8% belongs to the top ten. The chain combines TRBV2 with TRBJ1-5; D is possibly TRBD1 (5 bases). The receptor comes from a woman aged 40-49 years in good health and CMV-seropositive. Specimen: PBMCs. CDR3 nucleotides: TGTGCCAGCAGTTACAGGATCGCGGATCAGCCCCAGCATTTT. Its protein is CASSYRIADQPQHF.